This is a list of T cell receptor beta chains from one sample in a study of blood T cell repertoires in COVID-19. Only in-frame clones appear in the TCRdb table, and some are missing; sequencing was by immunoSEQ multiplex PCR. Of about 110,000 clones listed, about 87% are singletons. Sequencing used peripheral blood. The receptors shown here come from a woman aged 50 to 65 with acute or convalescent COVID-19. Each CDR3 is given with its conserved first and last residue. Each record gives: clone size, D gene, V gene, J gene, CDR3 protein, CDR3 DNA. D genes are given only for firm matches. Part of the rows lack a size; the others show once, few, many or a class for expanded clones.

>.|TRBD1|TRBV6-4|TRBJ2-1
CASSERQGPYNEQFF
TGTGCCAGCAGTGAACGACAGGGTCCCTACAATGAGCAGTTCTTC
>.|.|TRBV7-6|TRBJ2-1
CASSSGTSSYNEQFF
TGTGCCAGCAGTTCCGGGACAAGCTCCTACAATGAGCAGTTCTTC
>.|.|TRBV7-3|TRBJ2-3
CASSLTGGTGDTQYF
TGTGCCAGCAGCTTAACAGGCGGGACTGGAGATACGCAGTATTTT
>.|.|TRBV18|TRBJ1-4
CASSPSVDTGEKLFF
TGTGCCAGCTCACCATCGGTTGACACGGGGGAAAAACTGTTTTTT
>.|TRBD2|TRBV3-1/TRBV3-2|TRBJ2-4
CASSQSAGGRIAKNIQYF
TGTGCCAGCAGCCAGTCAGCGGGGGGTCGAATAGCCAAAAACATTCAGTACTTC
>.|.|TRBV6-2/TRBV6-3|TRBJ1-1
CASSYPGQSAFF
TGTGCCAGCAGTTACCCGGGACAATCGGCTTTCTTT
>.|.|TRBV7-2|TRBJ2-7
CASSLNAGAVRNEQYF
TGTGCCAGCAGCTTAAATGCGGGGGCGGTGAGGAACGAGCAGTACTTC
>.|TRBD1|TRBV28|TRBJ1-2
CASSLTTGHYGYTF
TGTGCCAGCAGTTTAACGACAGGGCACTATGGCTACACCTTC
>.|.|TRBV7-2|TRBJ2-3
CASSLNSGSTDTQYF
TGTGCCAGCAGCCTTAATAGCGGTAGCACAGATACGCAGTATTTT
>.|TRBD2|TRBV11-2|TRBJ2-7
CASSPTASGSYEQYF
TGTGCCAGCAGCCCGACCGCTAGCGGGAGCTACGAGCAGTACTTC
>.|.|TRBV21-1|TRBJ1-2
CASSRGSLGGAWYGYTF
TGTGCCAGCAGCAGGGGGTCCTTAGGGGGCGCATGGTATGGCTACACCTTC
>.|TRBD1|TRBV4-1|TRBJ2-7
CASSQNAPGQGGEQYF
TGCGCCAGCAGCCAAAACGCCCCGGGACAGGGGGGCGAGCAGTACTTC
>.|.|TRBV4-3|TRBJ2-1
CASSQDWTVAIYNEQFF
TGCGCCAGCAGCCAAGATTGGACGGTAGCGATCTACAATGAGCAGTTCTTC
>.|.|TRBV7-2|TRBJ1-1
CASSLSTGNTEAFF
TGTGCCAGCAGCTTATCGACGGGGAACACTGAAGCTTTCTTT
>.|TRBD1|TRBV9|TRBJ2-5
CASSPRPGTGTGETQYF
TGTGCCAGCAGCCCCCGTCCCGGGACAGGGACCGGGGAGACCCAGTACTTC
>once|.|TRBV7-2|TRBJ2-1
CASSLVLNEQFF
TGTGCCAGCAGCTTAGTCCTCAATGAGCAGTTCTTC
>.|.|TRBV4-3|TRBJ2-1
CASSQDQRASDEQFF
TGCGCCAGCAGCCAAGACCAGCGGGCATCCGATGAGCAGTTCTTC
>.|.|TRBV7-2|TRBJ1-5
CASSPQGSNNQPQHF
TGTGCCAGCAGCCCCCAGGGTTCGAACAATCAGCCCCAGCATTTT
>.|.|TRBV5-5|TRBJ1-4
CASSYRATNEKLFF
TGTGCCAGCAGCTACAGGGCAACTAATGAAAAACTGTTTTTT
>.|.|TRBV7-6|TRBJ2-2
CASSQLGYGTGELFF
TGTGCCAGCAGCCAGCTCGGGTATGGGACCGGGGAGCTGTTTTTT
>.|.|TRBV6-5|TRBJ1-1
CASRPQLEAFF
TGTGCCAGCCGTCCCCAACTTGAAGCTTTCTTT
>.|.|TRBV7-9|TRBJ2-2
CASSFKRETTGELFF
TGTGCCAGCAGCTTTAAAAGGGAGACCACCGGGGAGCTGTTTTTT
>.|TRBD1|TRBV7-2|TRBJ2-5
CASSRRDRGLETQYF
TGTGCCAGCAGCAGACGGGACAGGGGTTTGGAGACCCAGTACTTC
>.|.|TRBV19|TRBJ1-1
CASSITHAGMNTEAFF
TGTGCCAGTAGTATTACTCATGCGGGAATGAACACTGAAGCTTTCTTT
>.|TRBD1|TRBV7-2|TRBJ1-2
CASSLEGQGARGYTF
TGTGCCAGCAGCCTCGAAGGACAGGGGGCGAGGGGCTACACCTTC
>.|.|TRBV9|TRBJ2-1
CASSVGYYNEQFF
TGTGCCAGCAGCGTGGGCTACTACAATGAGCAGTTCTTC
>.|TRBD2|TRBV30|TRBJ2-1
CAWSRVGGNEQFF
TGTGCCTGGAGTCGTGTGGGGGGGAATGAGCAGTTCTTC
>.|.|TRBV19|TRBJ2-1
CASSIGPSGDGNEQFF
TGTGCCAGTAGTATTGGCCCCTCGGGTGATGGGAATGAGCAGTTCTTC
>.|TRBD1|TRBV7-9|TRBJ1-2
CASSGTGGSLGYTF
TGTGCCAGCAGTGGGACAGGGGGATCTCTCGGCTACACCTTC
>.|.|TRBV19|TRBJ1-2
CASSITPRVDYGYTF
TGTGCCAGTAGTATAACCCCCCGGGTGGACTATGGCTACACCTTC
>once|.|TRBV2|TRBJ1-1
CASSAAGEYTEAFF
TGTGCCAGCAGCGCAGCAGGGGAATACACTGAAGCTTTCTTT
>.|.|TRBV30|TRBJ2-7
CACSSTARGYEQYF
TGTGCCTGCTCTTCGACGGCCCGGGGCTACGAGCAGTACTTC
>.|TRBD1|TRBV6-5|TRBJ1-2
CASSYSRTGFGYTF
TGTGCCAGCAGTTACTCCCGGACAGGTTTTGGCTACACCTTC
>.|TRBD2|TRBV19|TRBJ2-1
CASSPSGGDYNEQFF
TGTGCCAGTAGTCCGTCGGGAGGGGACTACAATGAGCAGTTCTTC
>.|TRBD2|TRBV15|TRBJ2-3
CATSNLAGGRTDTQYF
TGTGCCACCAGCAATCTAGCGGGGGGCCGCACAGATACGCAGTATTTT
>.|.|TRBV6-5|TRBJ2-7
CASGYEGSYEQYF
TGTGCCAGCGGGTACGAGGGTTCCTACGAGCAGTACTTC
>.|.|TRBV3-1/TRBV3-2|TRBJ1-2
CASRLSAGFGYTF
TGTGCCAGCAGACTCTCGGCGGGGTTCGGCTACACCTTC
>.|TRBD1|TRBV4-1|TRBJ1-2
CASSQTGTVSNYGYTF
TGCGCCAGCAGCCAAACTGGGACAGTGAGTAACTATGGCTACACCTTC
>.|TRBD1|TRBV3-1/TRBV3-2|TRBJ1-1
CASSPRDRRTEAFF
TGTGCCAGCAGCCCTCGGGACAGAAGAACTGAAGCTTTCTTT
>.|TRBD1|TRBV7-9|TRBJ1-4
CASSLAAGGSLRLFF
TGTGCCAGCAGCTTAGCCGCAGGGGGCTCTCTTCGGCTGTTTTTT
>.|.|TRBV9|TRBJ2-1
CASSVVGSPYNEQFF
TGTGCCAGCAGCGTGGTCGGGAGCCCCTACAATGAGCAGTTCTTC
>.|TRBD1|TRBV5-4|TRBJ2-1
CASSFSTGGHNEQFF
TGTGCCAGCAGCTTTTCGACAGGGGGTCACAATGAGCAGTTCTTC
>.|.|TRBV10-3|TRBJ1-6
CAISEGHFNSPLHF
TGTGCCATCAGTGAGGGGCACTTTAATTCACCCCTCCACTTT
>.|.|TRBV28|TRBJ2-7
CASNQGSLYEQYF
TGTGCCAGCAATCAGGGGTCCCTCTACGAGCAGTACTTC
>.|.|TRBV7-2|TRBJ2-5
CASSFRGETQYF
TGTGCCAGCAGCTTTCGGGGGGAGACCCAGTACTTC
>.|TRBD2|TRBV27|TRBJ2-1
CASNSLAGEIYNEQFF
TGTGCCAGCAATTCGCTAGCGGGAGAAATTTACAATGAGCAGTTCTTC
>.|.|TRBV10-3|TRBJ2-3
CAISESGAPDTQYF
TGTGCCATCAGTGAGTCAGGGGCCCCAGATACGCAGTATTTT
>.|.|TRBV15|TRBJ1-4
CATSRGIQETTNEKLFF
TGTGCCACCAGCAGAGGAATACAAGAAACAACTAATGAAAAACTGTTTTTT
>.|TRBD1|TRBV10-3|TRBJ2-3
CAISDGQGSGTQYF
TGTGCCATCAGTGACGGACAGGGGTCAGGTACGCAGTATTTT
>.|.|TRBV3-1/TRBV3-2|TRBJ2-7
CASSQEWGHEQYF
TGTGCCAGCAGCCAAGAATGGGGCCACGAGCAGTACTTC
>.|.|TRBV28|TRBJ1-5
CASSFDRAFNQPQHF
TGTGCCAGCAGCTTCGACAGAGCCTTCAATCAGCCCCAGCATTTT
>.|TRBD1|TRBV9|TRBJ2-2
CASTRDRVETGELFF
TGTGCCAGCACCCGGGACAGGGTAGAAACCGGGGAGCTGTTTTTT
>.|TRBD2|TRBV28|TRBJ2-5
CASSLTLAGVGETQYF
TGTGCCAGCAGTCTAACACTAGCGGGAGTCGGGGAGACCCAGTACTTC
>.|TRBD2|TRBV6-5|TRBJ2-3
CASSSSREGIVDTQYF
TGTGCCAGCAGTTCCTCGAGGGAGGGCATCGTGGATACGCAGTATTTT
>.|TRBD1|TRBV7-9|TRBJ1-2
CASSLATGPPYGYTF
TGTGCCAGCAGCTTAGCGACAGGGCCCCCCTATGGCTACACCTTC
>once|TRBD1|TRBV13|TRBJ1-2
CASSGTGERGGYTF
TGTGCCAGCAGCGGGACAGGGGAGAGAGGGGGCTACACCTTC
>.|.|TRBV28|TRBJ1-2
CASSFGGLNYGYTF
TGTGCCAGCAGTTTCGGGGGTTTGAACTATGGCTACACCTTC
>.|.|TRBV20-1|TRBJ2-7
CSASVDTKYEQYF
TGCAGTGCTAGTGTGGACACGAAATACGAGCAGTACTTC
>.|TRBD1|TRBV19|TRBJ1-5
CASSPDRGRNQPQHF
TGTGCCAGTAGCCCGGACAGGGGTCGGAATCAGCCCCAGCATTTT
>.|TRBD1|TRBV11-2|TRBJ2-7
CASSRTPGGLNEQYF
TGTGCCAGCAGCCGAACCCCAGGGGGCCTCAACGAGCAGTACTTC